These 17 T cell receptor beta chains came from one sample sequenced in a study of T cell repertoires in cytomegalovirus infection. TCRdb re-called the reads through MiXCR, storing one row per CDR3 protein. Of under 850,000 distinct CDR3 sequences in the sample, roughly 35% were seen once. The sample consisted of PBMCs. All receptors derive from a human donor in good health (CMV status not recorded). Some clones in this sample may be carry-over from other donors' samples.

This chain uses TRBV20-1 with TRBJ2-1, with 10 bases lining up with TRBD2. Germline-derived CDR1 and CDR2 are DFQATT and SNEGSKA (reference sequence). CDR3 size: 16 residues. CDR3 residues: CSVTSGLAVRDNEQFF. CDR3 coding DNA: TGCAGCGTAACTAGCGGACTAGCGGTTCGAGACAATGAGCAGTTCTTC.

V and J are TRBV12-3 or TRBV12-4 and TRBJ2-7; TRBD2 is a possible D gene (6 bases). Trimming cost V 2 bases and J 7 bases, with 12 bases left between them. The CDR3 is 13 amino acids. CDR3 bases: TGTGCCAGCAGTTTACGGGGAGGTCAGGAGCAGTACTTC. Amino acids: CASSLRGGQEQYF.

The CDR3 DNA follows: TGTGCCAGCAGCGCGCAGACAGGGGGCCAACGCGAGCAGTACTTC. Amino acids: CASSAQTGGQREQYF. V and J are TRBV7-9 and TRBJ2-7; 10 nucleotides align to TRBD1. The CDR3 consists of 15 residues. V lost 5 bases, J lost 6 bases, and 10 bases stayed unmatched. Germline lookup yields CDR1 SEHNR and CDR2 FQNEAQ (reference sequence). The full variable domain, in which reference TRBV7-9 and TRBJ2-7 provide the parts outside the CDR3, is DTGVSQNPRHKITKRGQNVTFRCDPISEHNRLYWYRQTLGQGPEFLTYFQNEAQLEKSRLLSDRFSAERPKGSFSTLEIQRTEQGDSAMYLCASSAQTGGQREQYFGPGTRLTVT.

The rearrangement uses TRBV7-2 and TRBJ2-7; D perhaps matches TRBD1 (6 bases). The CDR3 runs 16 residues. Trimming took 6 bases from V and 1 from J, leaving 19 bases between them. The germline V gene has CDR1 SGHTA and CDR2 FQGNSA. The CDR3 is CASSSRPGTLSYEQYF. The CDR3 DNA follows: TGTGCCAGCAGTTCCCGCCCCGGGACACTGTCCTACGAGCAGTACTTC. Based on the CDR3 plus reference TRBV7-2 and TRBJ2-7, the full variable domain is GAGVSQSPSNKVTEKGKDVELRCDPISGHTALYWYRQSLGQGLEFLIYFQGNSAPDKSGLPSDRFSAERTGGSVSTLTIQRTQQEDSAVYLCASSSRPGTLSYEQYFGPGTRLTVT.

CDR3 sequence (DNA): TGCAGTGCTAGAGAGTTCCCCGAGACGGATCTTAACACTGAAGCTTTCTTT. This gives the protein CSAREFPETDLNTEAFF. The chain links TRBV20-1 to TRBJ1-1; D not resolved. This CDR3 region has 17 residues. V lost 0 bases, J lost 2 bases, and 19 bases lay in between. Per germline, CDR1 DFQATT and CDR2 SNEGSKA (reference sequence).

With regard to this clonotype: One junction end does not reproduce the germline sequence, and a read error may be involved. This sequence joins TRBV6-1 and TRBJ2-1, with D tentatively TRBD1 or TRBD2 (5 bases each). The CDR3 has 17 amino acids. Germline lookup yields CDR1 MNHNS and CDR2 SASEGT. The CDR3 here is CASSEWGSGTSSNEQFF. The CDR3 nucleotides read TGTGCCAGCAGTGAATGGGGGTCTGGAACCTCCTCCAATGAGCAGTTCTTC.

In its sample, this clonotype was seen many times. V is TRBV6-1 and J is TRBJ1-1, with D uncertain. The V gene lost 8 bases and the J gene lost 3 bases, with 10 bases spanning the gap. This CDR3 spans 12 amino acids. CDR1 is MNHNS and CDR2 is SASEGT in the germline V gene. The CDR3 bases are TGTGCCAGCTCGGAGACGGACACTGAAGCTTTCTTT. It specifies CASSETDTEAFF.

Ten or more counts support this clonotype. This CDR3 reads CASSYGTSGYNEQFF. The CDR3, as DNA: TGTGCCAGCAGTTACGGGACTAGCGGTTACAATGAGCAGTTCTTC. The V call is TRBV28, the J call TRBJ2-1; 11 nucleotides line up with TRBD2. Losses at the gene ends were 4 bases for V and 4 bases for J; bases not matched to a gene: 3. The CDR3 has 15 amino acids. Germline-derived CDR1 and CDR2 are MDHEN and SYDVKM.

This clonotype showed up many times. The chain couples TRBV7-8 to TRBJ2-6, with D maybe TRBD1 (5 bases). The CDR3 consists of 17 residues. From germline, CDR1 is SGHVS and CDR2 FQNEAQ. Trimming took off 6 bases at V and 2 bases at J, with 17 bases between the two ends. CDR3 in amino acids: CASSSDRQLAGANVLTF. CDR3 in DNA: TGTGCCAGCAGTTCAGACCGACAGCTCGCTGGGGCCAACGTCCTGACTTTC.

This chain links TRBV5-6 with TRBJ2-5; possible D gene TRBD1, 5 bases. The length of the CDR3 is 14 residues. The ends were cut back, 4 bases at V and 5 bases at J, with 15 bases in the middle. CDR1 and CDR2 from the germline V gene are SGHDT and YYEEEE. DNA for the CDR3: TGTGCCAGCAGCCCCCCAGCAGGGTTGGAGACCCAGTACTTC. Protein product: CASSPPAGLETQYF.

This sequence joins TRBV5-1 and TRBJ2-3; no firm D call. CDR1 is SGHRS, CDR2 YFSETQ, per germline. V lost 3 bases to trimming and J lost 2 bases, with 13 bases between them. There are 15 residues in the CDR3. For the CDR3, the DNA is TGCGCCAGCAGCTCAGACCCAAAGGTCACAGATACGCAGTATTTT. Encoded protein: CASSSDPKVTDTQYF.

This clonotype was picked up a small number of times. The chain links TRBV11-2 to TRBJ1-3, with 7 bases fitting TRBD1. This CDR3 region has 16 residues. V trimming: 5 bases; J trimming: 0 bases; junction bases outside the gene matches: 7. Per germline, CDR1 SGHAT and CDR2 FQNNGV. CDR3 sequence reads: CASSGDRSYSGNTIYF. The CDR3 nucleotides are TGTGCCAGCAGCGGGGACAGAAGTTACTCTGGAAACACCATATATTTT.

Written as DNA, the CDR3 is TGTGCCAGCAGGGGGGCGAGCGAAGGGCCCCAGCATTTT. It specifies CASRGASEGPQHF. The chain is built from TRBV12-3 or TRBV12-4 and TRBJ1-5, with D possibly matching TRBD1 (6 bases). V lost 6 bases and J 9 bases, leaving 15 bases between the germline ends. CDR3 length: 13 amino acids.

This clonotype was seen many times. The CDR3 region is CASSYSKGRAFF. CDR3 in DNA: TGTGCCAGCAGTTACTCGAAAGGTCGGGCTTTCTTT. The chain employs TRBV6-2 or TRBV6-3 and TRBJ1-1, with D hard to call. The V gene's germline CDR1 is MNHEY and CDR2 SVGEGT. CDR3 length equals 12 residues. Trimming removed 0 bases from V and 11 bases from J, with 10 bases in between.

V gene TRBV23-1 combines with J gene TRBJ2-5; no firm D call. TRBV23-1 is annotated as an ORF whose role is uncertain. The CDR3 is 16 residues long. Trimming removed 2 bases at V and 0 bases at J, with 13 bases between. The CDR3 is CASSQGVSSYQETQYF. CDR3 bases: TGCGCCAGCAGTCAAGGGGTCAGCTCGTACCAAGAGACCCAGTACTTC.

The chain has TRBV6-2 or TRBV6-3 and TRBJ2-7; 8 bases map to TRBD1. In germline, CDR1 is MNHEY, CDR2 SVGEGT. V lost 8 bases and J lost 3; bases outside the gene matches: 12. The length of the CDR3 is 15 residues. Written as DNA, the CDR3 is TGTGCCAGCCTTACTACCGGGACAGGAGACTACGAGCAGTACTTC. Its protein product is CASLTTGTGDYEQYF.

The chain joins TRBV5-6 to TRBJ2-1; D is possibly TRBD2 (5 bases). V lost 4 bases and J 0 bases, leaving 14 bases between the germline ends. The CDR3 contains 16 residues. Germline V gene data show CDR1 as SGHDT and CDR2 as YYEEEE. The DNA of the CDR3 is TGTGCCAGCAGCCGCGAGGAGGCGAGCTCCTACAATGAGCAGTTCTTC. This encodes CASSREEASSYNEQFF.